The T cell receptor (beta chain) under discussion was sequenced for a study of shared clonotypes between healthy human individuals. CD8 cells classed as naive were CD45RO-negative and positively selected for CCR7, excluding terminally differentiated effector memory CD45RA+ cells. Germline values: CDR1 LNHDA, CDR2 SQIVND (reference sequence). CDR3 length: 15 amino acids. On sorted subsets, replicate PCRs used roughly 190 ng DNA, or roughly 30,000 T cell genomes. TCRdb keeps only in-frame clones here, not all; method: immunoSEQ multiplex PCR. The sample includes about 590,000 clones, around 95% seen only once; the top ten take 0.11%.

Sequenced: naive CD8+ T cells sorted from blood. The chain is built from TRBV19 and TRBJ2-5, with TRBD1 matching 10 bases. Matching the DNA end better, TRBJ2-7 makes the J call doubtful. The TCR was taken from a young woman in good health. The CDR3 loop reads CASSIYGTGVDEQYF. The CDR3 coding sequence is TGTGCCAGTAGTATTTACGGGACAGGGGTAGACGAGCAGTACTTC.